A single sample gave rise to the 14 T cell receptor beta chains below, sequenced in a study of OX40 agonist ivuxolimab in advanced cancers. Repertoires were generated with immunoSEQ multiplex PCR, while TCRdb's copy carries only in-frame clones and drops some. The data hold under 60,000 clones, with 90% to 95% observed a single time. Specimen: CD4+ or CD8+ T cells sorted from blood, collected in a trial of the OX40 agonist ivuxolimab. The receptors stem from an adult with an advanced solid tumor such as melanoma, head and neck, liver or kidney cancer.

This clone was counted between two and nine times. V is TRBV27 and J is TRBJ2-7, with 7 bases lining up with TRBD1. J lost 7 bases, V lost 5 bases, and 8 bases had no gene match. This CDR3 is built from 13 residues. From germline, CDR1 is MNHEY and CDR2 SMNVEV (reference sequence). CDR3 in amino acids: CASSPSRGLEQYF. DNA of the CDR3: TGTGCCAGCAGTCCATCGAGGGGGCTTGAGCAGTACTTC.

This clone is a singleton in its sample. The rearrangement uses TRBV6-8 and TRBJ2-1; no reliable D call. In germline, CDR1 is MNHGY, CDR2 SAAAGT. Between the trimmed V and J ends, which lost 7 bases and 0 bases, there was a span of 13 bases. This CDR3 region has 15 residues. CDR3: CASTIGPRSYNEQFF. DNA for the CDR3: TGTGCCAGCACGATCGGCCCCCGCTCCTACAATGAGCAGTTCTTC.

This chain joins TRBV28 and TRBJ2-7; 10 bases map to TRBD2. Germline trimming cut 3 bases from V and 7 bases from J; bases unmatched to any gene: 9. The CDR3 is 15 residues long. CDR1 MDHEN and CDR2 SYDVKM come from the germline V gene. The chain's CDR3 is CASSFSPSGSVEQYF. The CDR3 DNA is TGTGCCAGCAGTTTCTCCCCTAGCGGGAGCGTAGAGCAGTACTTC.

This chain links TRBV29-1 with TRBJ2-7, with 10 positions matching TRBD2. This CDR3 spans 13 amino acids. The V gene's germline CDR1 is SQVTM and CDR2 ANQGSEA. The V and J ends lost 2 bases and 4 bases, in that order; junction bases with no gene match: 2. The CDR3, as DNA: TGCAGCGTTGAACTAGCGGGAGATTACGAGCAGTACTTC. Amino acid sequence: CSVELAGDYEQYF.

By proportion, this clone is medium-sized. This chain links TRBV10-2 with TRBJ2-4, with 8 positions matching TRBD1. Germline V CDR1 and CDR2: WSHSY, SAAADI. The length of the CDR3 is 15 residues. Trimming cost V 2 bases and J 9 bases; bases outside gene matches: 9. The CDR3 region has the DNA TGCGCCAGCAGTGAGACGACAGGGGCCTTCGGCATTCAGTACTTC. Amino acid sequence: CASSETTGAFGIQYF.

CDR3 region: CASRPTGFSPAFF. The DNA for the CDR3 is TGTGCCAGCAGACCAACAGGGTTCAGTCCGGCTTTCTTT. The chain is built from TRBV11-3 and TRBJ1-1; a possible D gene is TRBD1 (6 bases). The CDR3 consists of 13 residues. V was pared by 6 bases and J by 11 bases, with 19 bases between. Germline V gene data show CDR1 as SGHNT and CDR2 as YENEEA.

J is TRBJ2-7 and V is TRBV5-5, with 11 bases identical to TRBD2. V was pared by 0 bases and J by 4 bases, with 6 bases of the junction left unmatched. The CDR3 covers 16 residues. Germline CDR1 SGHKS, CDR2 YYEKEE (reference sequence). The CDR3 loop reads CASSLVFLAGGYEQYF. DNA for the CDR3: TGTGCCAGCAGCTTGGTTTTCCTAGCGGGAGGATACGAGCAGTACTTC.

The chain recombines TRBV18 with TRBJ2-7; weak D call: TRBD2 (7 bases). CDR3 length: 15 residues. Germline CDR1 is KGHSH and CDR2 is LQKENI. Trimming removed 4 bases at V and 4 bases at J, with 17 bases between. The CDR3 spells CASSRGGASTYEQYF. Written as DNA, the CDR3 is TGTGCCAGCTCACGGGGGGGGGCTTCCACTTACGAGCAGTACTTC. The full variable domain, its missing parts supplied by reference TRBV18 and TRBJ2-7, is NAGVMQNPRHLVRRRGQEARLRCSPMKGHSHVYWYRQLPEEGLKFMVYLQKENIIDESGMPKERFSAEFPKEGPSILRIQQVVRGDSAAYFCASSRGGASTYEQYFGPGTRLTVT.

The chain uses TRBV2 and TRBJ1-2; the D gene is possibly TRBD1 (6 bases). Germline lookup yields CDR1 SNHLY and CDR2 FYNNEI. The V end lost 8 bases, the J end lost 6 bases, and 16 bases lay between the germline ends. This CDR3 comprises 13 residues. CDR3 residues: CASAYRDNDGYTF. DNA of the CDR3: TGTGCCAGCGCATACCGGGACAACGATGGCTACACCTTC.

V usage is TRBV2 and J usage is TRBJ2-5; 11 bases map to TRBD2. Germline CDR1 and CDR2: SNHLY and FYNNEI. This CDR3 is 14 amino acids long. J was trimmed by 4 bases and V by 4 bases; bases with no gene match: 2. CDR3 in DNA: TGTGCCAGCAGTGGACTAGCGGGAATAGAGACCCAGTACTTC. It yields the protein CASSGLAGIETQYF. Combining the CDR3 with reference TRBV2 and TRBJ2-5 gives the whole variable domain EPEVTQTPSHQVTQMGQEVILRCVPISNHLYFYWYRQILGQKVEFLVSFYNNEISEKSEIFDDQFSVERPDGSNFTLKIRSTKLEDSAMYFCASSGLAGIETQYFGPGTRLLVL.

This chain uses TRBV13 with TRBJ2-5; maybe TRBD1 (6 bases). V was clipped by 5 bases and J by 1 base, with 20 bases between them. Germline V CDR1 and CDR2: PRHDT, FYEKMQ (reference sequence). This CDR3 spans 17 amino acids. CDR3 DNA: TGTGCCAGCAGCCCCCCCCAGGGGCCCTTTATCCAAGAGACCCAGTACTTC. Amino acids: CASSPPQGPFIQETQYF.

This clone was detected a few times. V is TRBV2 and J is TRBJ1-1; tentatively, D is TRBD1 (6 bases). The CDR3 consists of 11 residues. Trimming left V 7 bases short and J 6 bases short, with 9 bases between. Germline values: CDR1 SNHLY, CDR2 FYNNEI. Here the CDR3 reads CASTRQAEAFF. CDR3 bases: TGTGCCAGCACCCGACAGGCTGAAGCTTTCTTT.

This clone was observed once. The chain uses TRBV4-2 and TRBJ2-7; the D is unclear. Trimming cost V 5 bases and J 1 base, with 9 bases left between them. CDR1 is LGHNA, CDR2 YNFKEQ, per germline. CDR3 length: 13 residues. CDR3 sequence (DNA): TGTGCCAGCAGCTTAGGCCAATCCTACGAGCAGTACTTC. Residues: CASSLGQSYEQYF.

The chain links TRBV29-1 to TRBJ1-2, with D tentatively TRBD1 (5 bases). V dropped 3 bases and J dropped 7 bases, with 9 bases sitting between them. This CDR3 spans 11 amino acids. Germline CDR1 reads SQVTM; CDR2 reads ANQGSEA. CDR3 DNA sequence: TGCAGCGTTGAGAAGGGACCTGGCTACACCTTC. This translates into CSVEKGPGYTF.